This TCR beta chain emerged from a study of blood T cells in healthy people across ages. Broader study findings: More naive CD4+ cells and higher diversity were found in long-lived than in aged donors.

Turning to this clonotype: The antigen remains undetermined.

Together with a sample-barcoded 5' primer, a J-beta primer mix was included in a second PCR lasting roughly 6 to 12 cycles. Each CDR3 protein gets one entry after TCRdb re-called the 5' RACE reads with MiXCR. The sample contains over 300,000 distinct CDR3 sequences, 45% to 65% of which appear only once. The sample consisted of blood. This TCR derives from a man in his fifties or sixties in good health.

As DNA, the CDR3 is TGTGCCAGCAGGACTAGCTATGAGCAGTTCTTC. This translates into CASRTSYEQFF. The V gene is TRBV12-3 or TRBV12-4, the J gene TRBJ2-1, with 7 bases fitting TRBD2. The CDR3 is made up of 11 amino acids. With 6 bases clipped from V and 8 bases from J, the junction kept 1 base outside the gene matches.